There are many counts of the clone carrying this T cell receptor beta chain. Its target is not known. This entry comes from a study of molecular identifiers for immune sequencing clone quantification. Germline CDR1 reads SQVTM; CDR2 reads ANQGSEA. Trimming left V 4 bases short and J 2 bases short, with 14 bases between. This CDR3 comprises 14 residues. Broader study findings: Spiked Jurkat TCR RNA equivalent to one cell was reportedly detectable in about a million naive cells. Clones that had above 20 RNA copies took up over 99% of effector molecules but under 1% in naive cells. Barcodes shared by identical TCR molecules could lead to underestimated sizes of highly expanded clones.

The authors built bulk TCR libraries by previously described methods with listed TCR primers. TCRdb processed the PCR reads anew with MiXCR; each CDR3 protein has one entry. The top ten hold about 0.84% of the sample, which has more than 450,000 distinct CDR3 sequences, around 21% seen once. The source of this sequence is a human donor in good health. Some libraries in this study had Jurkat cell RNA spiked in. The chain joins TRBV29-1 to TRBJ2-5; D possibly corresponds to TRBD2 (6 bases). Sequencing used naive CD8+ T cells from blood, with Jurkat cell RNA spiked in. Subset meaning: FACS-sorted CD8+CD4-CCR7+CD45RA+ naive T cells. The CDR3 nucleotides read TGCAGCGTTGTCGGAGCGGGTACTCAAGAGACCCAGTACTTC. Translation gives CSVVGAGTQETQYF.